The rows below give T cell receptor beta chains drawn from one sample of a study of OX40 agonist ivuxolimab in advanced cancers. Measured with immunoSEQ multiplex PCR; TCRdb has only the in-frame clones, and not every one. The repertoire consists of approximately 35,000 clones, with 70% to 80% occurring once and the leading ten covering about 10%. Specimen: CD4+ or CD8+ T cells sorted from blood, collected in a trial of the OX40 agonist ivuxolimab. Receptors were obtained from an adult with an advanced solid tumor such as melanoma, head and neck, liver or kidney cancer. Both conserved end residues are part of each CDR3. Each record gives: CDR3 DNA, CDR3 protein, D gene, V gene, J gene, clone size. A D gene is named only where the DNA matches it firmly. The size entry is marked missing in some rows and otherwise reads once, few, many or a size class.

CDR3nt: TGCGCCAGCAGTCCTATGGGGAACACTGAAGCTTTCTTT
CDR3aa: CASSPMGNTEAFF
d_gene: .
v_gene: TRBV10-1
j_gene: TRBJ1-1
abundance: medium-sized

CDR3nt: TGTGCCAGCAGTCAGGACAGGGGTGGGTACGAGCAGTACTTC
CDR3aa: CASSQDRGGYEQYF
d_gene: TRBD1
v_gene: TRBV28
j_gene: TRBJ2-7
abundance: .

CDR3nt: TGCGCCAGCAGTGAGTCGGGACTACAGGGGATGGGAGAGACCCAGTACTTC
CDR3aa: CASSESGLQGMGETQYF
d_gene: .
v_gene: TRBV10-2
j_gene: TRBJ2-5
abundance: .

CDR3nt: TGTGCCAGCAGTGATACGCCGACCTACGAGCAGTACTTC
CDR3aa: CASSDTPTYEQYF
d_gene: .
v_gene: TRBV6-1
j_gene: TRBJ2-7
abundance: .

CDR3nt: TGTGCCAGTAGACGGGGGGCGCGAACTAATGAAAAACTGTTTTTT
CDR3aa: CASRRGARTNEKLFF
d_gene: .
v_gene: TRBV19
j_gene: TRBJ1-4
abundance: .

CDR3nt: TGTGCCAGCGGACCCCGGGACAGACTCTACGAGCAGTACTTC
CDR3aa: CASGPRDRLYEQYF
d_gene: TRBD1
v_gene: TRBV7-9
j_gene: TRBJ2-7
abundance: .

CDR3nt: TGTGCCAGTAGTATCTGGGGGCGCCGGGCAAAAGAGACCCAGTACTTC
CDR3aa: CASSIWGRRAKETQYF
d_gene: .
v_gene: TRBV19
j_gene: TRBJ2-5
abundance: .

CDR3nt: TGTGCCAGCAGCGTAGGAGCTCCCACAGATACGCAGTATTTT
CDR3aa: CASSVGAPTDTQYF
d_gene: .
v_gene: TRBV9
j_gene: TRBJ2-3
abundance: .

CDR3nt: TGTGCCAGCAGCATAAACCGGGACAATGAGCAGTTCTTC
CDR3aa: CASSINRDNEQFF
d_gene: .
v_gene: TRBV7-7
j_gene: TRBJ2-1
abundance: few

CDR3nt: TGTGCCAGCAGGTCGGGGACAGACTCCTACGAGCAGTACTTC
CDR3aa: CASRSGTDSYEQYF
d_gene: TRBD1
v_gene: TRBV28
j_gene: TRBJ2-7
abundance: .

CDR3nt: TGTGCCAGCAAGAAACAGGGGTCCCGGAATGAGCAGTTCTTC
CDR3aa: CASKKQGSRNEQFF
d_gene: TRBD1
v_gene: TRBV28
j_gene: TRBJ2-1
abundance: .

CDR3nt: TGTGCCTGGCAGGGCTACACTGAAGCTTTCTTT
CDR3aa: CAWQGYTEAFF
d_gene: .
v_gene: TRBV30
j_gene: TRBJ1-1
abundance: .

CDR3nt: TGTGCCAGCAGCCAAGATAGAGGGCACGGTCAGCCCCAGCATTTT
CDR3aa: CASSQDRGHGQPQHF
d_gene: .
v_gene: TRBV4-2
j_gene: TRBJ1-5
abundance: .

CDR3nt: TGTGCCAGCAGTTACTCAGCCGCCGGACGGACCTATGGCTACACCTTC
CDR3aa: CASSYSAAGRTYGYTF
d_gene: .
v_gene: TRBV6-6
j_gene: TRBJ1-2
abundance: .

CDR3nt: TGTGCCAGCAGTCCAGGGAACACTGAAGCTTTCTTT
CDR3aa: CASSPGNTEAFF
d_gene: .
v_gene: TRBV2
j_gene: TRBJ1-1
abundance: few

CDR3nt: TGTGCTAGCAGCCCCGGCGGCGAGCAGTACTTC
CDR3aa: CASSPGGEQYF
d_gene: .
v_gene: TRBV7-9
j_gene: TRBJ2-7
abundance: .

CDR3nt: TGTGCCAGCAGCAGTCTGAGCACCGGGGAGCTGTTTTTT
CDR3aa: CASSSLSTGELFF
d_gene: .
v_gene: TRBV4-2
j_gene: TRBJ2-2
abundance: .

CDR3nt: TGCAGCGTTGAATGGGGGAGAACTGAAGCTTTCTTT
CDR3aa: CSVEWGRTEAFF
d_gene: .
v_gene: TRBV29-1
j_gene: TRBJ1-1
abundance: .

CDR3nt: TGCGCCAGCAGCTCGGACAGGGGGAGTGTAAGGACTGAAGCTTTCTTT
CDR3aa: CASSSDRGSVRTEAFF
d_gene: TRBD1
v_gene: TRBV5-1
j_gene: TRBJ1-1
abundance: .

CDR3nt: TGTGCCAGCTCACCGAATCTTTGGGGCAGCTCGGGGGAATACGAGCAGTACTTC
CDR3aa: CASSPNLWGSSGEYEQYF
d_gene: .
v_gene: TRBV18
j_gene: TRBJ2-7
abundance: .

CDR3nt: TGTGCCAGCAGCGCACCTAGTTGGGGCGAAAACACCGGGGAGCTGTTTTTT
CDR3aa: CASSAPSWGENTGELFF
d_gene: .
v_gene: TRBV2
j_gene: TRBJ2-2
abundance: .

CDR3nt: TGTGCCAGCAGCTTAGTAGGGGCCCGAGCTAATCAGCCCCAGCATTTT
CDR3aa: CASSLVGARANQPQHF
d_gene: .
v_gene: TRBV7-2
j_gene: TRBJ1-5
abundance: few

CDR3nt: TGTGCCAGCAGTTTCCGACAGTACACTAATGAAAAACTGTTTTTT
CDR3aa: CASSFRQYTNEKLFF
d_gene: .
v_gene: TRBV28
j_gene: TRBJ1-4
abundance: .

CDR3nt: TGTGCCAGCAGCCCTCTCGACTTGAATTCACCCCTCCACTTT
CDR3aa: CASSPLDLNSPLHF
d_gene: .
v_gene: TRBV5-5
j_gene: TRBJ1-6
abundance: few

CDR3nt: TGTGCCAGCAGCCCCGGCTGGAGTAACGCACCCCTCCACTTT
CDR3aa: CASSPGWSNAPLHF
d_gene: .
v_gene: TRBV7-7
j_gene: TRBJ1-6
abundance: few

CDR3nt: TGTGCCAGTAGTTTCGGGGGTGCCTATGGCTACACCTTC
CDR3aa: CASSFGGAYGYTF
d_gene: .
v_gene: TRBV19
j_gene: TRBJ1-2
abundance: .